These T cell receptor beta chains were read from a single sample in a study of cytomegalovirus exposure and HLA in healthy donors. Produced via immunoSEQ multiplex PCR; TCRdb's table is partial and in-frame only. The repertoire includes about 98,000 clones, 60% to 85% of them detected once, and over 15% sits in the top ten. Sequencing was carried out using PBMCs. All receptors derive from a man aged 55 to 70 in good health and CMV-seropositive. CDR3s include the opening cysteine and the closing phenylalanine or tryptophan. Fields, in order: J gene, clone size, D gene, V gene, CDR3 protein, CDR3 DNA. The D gene is left open where the match is weak. Size tells how often a clone was seen (once, few, many) or the class of an expanded clone, and some rows leave it out.

J: TRBJ2-5
size: -
D: TRBD2
V: TRBV5-4
CDR3: CAGSPRVGGAETQYF
DNA: TGTGCCGGCAGCCCGCGTGTCGGGGGGGCGGAGACCCAGTACTTC

J: TRBJ1-2
size: -
D: -
V: TRBV6-1
CDR3: CASSPIDTYGYTF
DNA: TGTGCCAGCAGCCCCATTGACACCTATGGCTACACCTTC

J: TRBJ1-6
size: -
D: -
V: TRBV7-9
CDR3: CASSLAQGNNSPLHF
DNA: TGTGCCAGCAGCTTAGCACAGGGTAATAATTCACCCCTCCACTTT

J: TRBJ1-2
size: -
D: TRBD1
V: TRBV30
CDR3: CAWSRSITGTGANYGYTF
DNA: TGTGCCTGGAGTAGATCCATAACCGGGACAGGGGCAAACTATGGCTACACCTTC

J: TRBJ1-4
size: -
D: -
V: TRBV7-3
CDR3: CASSSSIGGKLFF
DNA: TGTGCCAGCAGCTCGTCGATAGGAGGGAAACTGTTTTTT

J: TRBJ2-3
size: -
D: -
V: TRBV9
CDR3: CASSVGGTTDTQYF
DNA: TGTGCCAGCAGCGTCGGGGGAACCACAGATACGCAGTATTTT

J: TRBJ1-1
size: -
D: TRBD1
V: TRBV2
CDR3: CASSPGTGGRTEAFF
DNA: TGTGCCAGCAGTCCCGGGACAGGGGGAAGGACTGAAGCTTTCTTT

J: TRBJ1-2
size: -
D: TRBD1
V: TRBV27
CDR3: CASSLSWTGTNYGYTF
DNA: TGTGCCAGCAGTTTGAGTTGGACAGGGACTAACTATGGCTACACCTTC

J: TRBJ1-4
size: -
D: -
V: TRBV6-6
CDR3: CASSHRREQQNEKLFF
DNA: TGTGCCAGCAGCCACCGCCGGGAACAGCAAAATGAAAAACTGTTTTTT

J: TRBJ1-1
size: -
D: -
V: TRBV7-9
CDR3: CASSPGGRGWNTEAFF
DNA: TGTGCCAGCAGCCCGGGCGGGAGGGGATGGAACACTGAAGCTTTCTTT

J: TRBJ2-2
size: once
D: TRBD1
V: TRBV7-2
CDR3: CASSLARTPGQRYTGELFF
DNA: TGTGCCAGCAGCTTAGCACGTACCCCGGGACAGCGCTACACCGGGGAGCTGTTTTTT

J: TRBJ2-7
size: -
D: -
V: TRBV18
CDR3: CASSATTSSYEQYF
DNA: TGTGCCAGCTCAGCAACGACTAGCTCCTACGAGCAGTACTTC

J: TRBJ2-3
size: once
D: TRBD2
V: TRBV14
CDR3: CASSLFGQGGDTQYF
DNA: TGTGCCAGCAGCCTCTTTGGGCAGGGAGGGGATACGCAGTATTTT

J: TRBJ2-1
size: -
D: -
V: TRBV6-1
CDR3: CASSHGQEQFF
DNA: TGTGCCAGCAGCCATGGACAGGAGCAGTTCTTC

J: TRBJ1-2
size: -
D: -
V: TRBV9
CDR3: CASSRGGTNYGYTF
DNA: TGTGCCAGCAGCAGGGGGGGAACTAACTATGGCTACACCTTC

J: TRBJ2-7
size: -
D: TRBD1
V: TRBV19
CDR3: CASRDRGWGSYEQYF
DNA: TGTGCCAGTAGAGACAGGGGCTGGGGCTCCTACGAGCAGTACTTC

J: TRBJ1-4
size: few
D: -
V: TRBV4-3
CDR3: CASSQDRGFNEKLFF
DNA: TGCGCCAGCAGCCAAGATCGGGGGTTTAATGAAAAACTGTTTTTT

J: TRBJ1-2
size: -
D: -
V: TRBV7-8
CDR3: CASSLGRTDSNYGYTF
DNA: TGTGCCAGCAGCTTGGGAAGGACAGATTCTAACTATGGCTACACCTTC

J: TRBJ2-1
size: -
D: TRBD2
V: TRBV9
CDR3: CASSARGLAGGFYNEQFF
DNA: TGTGCCAGCAGCGCCAGGGGACTAGCGGGGGGCTTCTACAATGAGCAGTTCTTC

J: TRBJ2-7
size: -
D: -
V: TRBV7-2
CDR3: CASSFAPTGTYEQYF
DNA: TGTGCCAGCAGCTTCGCGCCAACAGGAACCTACGAGCAGTACTTC

J: TRBJ2-5
size: -
D: -
V: TRBV2
CDR3: CASRKGGGSETQYF
DNA: TGTGCCAGCAGGAAAGGGGGTGGGTCGGAGACCCAGTACTTC

J: TRBJ1-2
size: -
D: -
V: TRBV5-4
CDR3: CASSFRQGRNYGYTF
DNA: TGTGCCAGCAGCTTCCGGCAGGGGCGAAACTATGGCTACACCTTC